This TCR beta chain was captured by sequencing in a study of shared clonotypes between healthy human individuals. Study outcomes and limitations: Sampling covered blood only; tissue repertoires likely differ.

In the study's own analysis: In the immunoSEQ data, sequences were junction-only and lacked quality scores, so filtering differed. Assay: immunoSEQ multiplex PCR; the TCRdb copy retains only in-frame clones and omits some. V and J calls and clone size follow that table, whereas D and trimming were derived from the DNA. The sample includes about 480,000 clones, about four fifths of them seen just once. The CDR3 totals 11 residues. Germline V CDR1 and CDR2: MDHEN, SYDVKM. Trimming left V 5 bases short and J 15 bases short, with 14 bases between. Turning to this clone: The antigen is unknown.

Researchers drew on around 83 million PBMCs for genomic DNA from unsorted samples. Specimen: PBMCs. The rearrangement links TRBV28 to TRBJ2-4, with a possible D match to TRBD2 (6 bases). This TCR came from a woman aged 40 to 50 in good health. Some clones in this sample may be carry-over from other donors' samples. As DNA, the CDR3 is TGTGCCAGCAGTCGTCAGGGAGGATGGTACTTC. Translation: CASSRQGGWYF.